The rows below give T cell receptor beta chains drawn from one sample of a study of graft-versus-host responses after intestinal transplantation. No antigens are known for them. The method was immunoSEQ multiplex PCR; TCRdb's version includes in-frame clones alone and lacks a portion of them. The table includes 110,000 to 150,000 clones, approximately 91% detected once. The material was unstimulated CD4+ T cells sorted from spleen or lymph node cells, obtained before intestinal transplant. The receptors stem from a human donor who received an intestinal transplant. Both conserved end residues are part of each CDR3. D genes are given only for firm matches. Clone size appears in some rows only: once, few, many, or a class for an expanded clone.

J gene: TRBJ2-1; V gene: TRBV30; D gene: .; clone size: once; CDR3 protein: CAWDLAPSYNEQFF; CDR3 DNA: TGTGCCTGGGATCTAGCGCCTTCCTACAATGAGCAGTTCTTC
J gene: TRBJ2-2; V gene: TRBV5-5; D gene: .; clone size: .; CDR3 protein: CASSLHTGELFF; CDR3 DNA: TGTGCCAGCAGCTTGCACACCGGGGAGCTGTTTTTT
J gene: TRBJ1-5; V gene: TRBV19; D gene: TRBD1; clone size: few; CDR3 protein: CASSTWTGGVRSNQPQHF; CDR3 DNA: TGTGCCAGTAGTACGTGGACAGGGGGCGTGCGCAGCAATCAGCCCCAGCATTTT
J gene: TRBJ2-7; V gene: TRBV7-3; D gene: TRBD2; clone size: .; CDR3 protein: CASSPQAGDIDEQYF; CDR3 DNA: TGTGCCAGCAGCCCCCAAGCGGGAGACATTGACGAGCAGTACTTC
J gene: TRBJ1-1; V gene: TRBV5-4; D gene: .; clone size: .; CDR3 protein: CASSLEGLDEAFF; CDR3 DNA: TGTGCCAGCAGCTTGGAAGGGTTGGATGAAGCTTTCTTT
J gene: TRBJ2-7; V gene: TRBV6-5; D gene: TRBD1; clone size: .; CDR3 protein: CASSTKGQGSYEQYF; CDR3 DNA: TGTGCCAGCAGTACGAAAGGACAGGGGTCCTACGAGCAGTACTTC
J gene: TRBJ2-7; V gene: TRBV6-5; D gene: TRBD1; clone size: .; CDR3 protein: CASRLDRAVSYEQYF; CDR3 DNA: TGTGCCAGCAGGTTGGACAGGGCTGTATCCTACGAGCAGTACTTC
J gene: TRBJ2-3; V gene: TRBV7-2; D gene: TRBD2; clone size: .; CDR3 protein: CASSPSSGSIPDTQYF; CDR3 DNA: TGTGCCAGCAGCCCTTCTAGCGGGAGCATCCCAGATACGCAGTATTTT
J gene: TRBJ2-1; V gene: TRBV7-8; D gene: .; clone size: .; CDR3 protein: CASSLGAVSSYNEQFF; CDR3 DNA: TGTGCCAGCAGCTTAGGGGCAGTTAGCTCCTACAATGAGCAGTTCTTC
J gene: TRBJ1-1; V gene: TRBV7-8; D gene: .; clone size: .; CDR3 protein: CASSLDGQRLREAFF; CDR3 DNA: TGTGCCAGCAGCTTAGACGGACAGCGACTAAGGGAAGCTTTCTTT
J gene: TRBJ1-3; V gene: TRBV6-5; D gene: TRBD1; clone size: .; CDR3 protein: CASSTGGRNTIYF; CDR3 DNA: TGTGCCAGCAGTACAGGGGGGAGAAACACCATATATTTT
J gene: TRBJ2-3; V gene: TRBV19; D gene: .; clone size: .; CDR3 protein: CASSMGPGRTDTQYF; CDR3 DNA: TGTGCCAGTAGTATGGGACCAGGGAGAACAGATACGCAGTATTTT
J gene: TRBJ1-1; V gene: TRBV27; D gene: .; clone size: .; CDR3 protein: CASSYILPRGDTEAFF; CDR3 DNA: TGTGCCAGCAGTTATATACTCCCTCGTGGGGACACTGAAGCTTTCTTT
J gene: TRBJ2-3; V gene: TRBV29-1; D gene: .; clone size: .; CDR3 protein: CSVEYSGSQTDTQYF; CDR3 DNA: TGCAGCGTCGAATATTCAGGGTCCCAAACAGATACGCAGTATTTT
J gene: TRBJ2-7; V gene: TRBV10-3; D gene: .; clone size: few; CDR3 protein: CATTRDTEQYF; CDR3 DNA: TGTGCCACTACCAGGGACACCGAGCAGTACTTC
J gene: TRBJ2-1; V gene: TRBV7-9; D gene: TRBD2; clone size: .; CDR3 protein: CASSPGGREQFF; CDR3 DNA: TGTGCCAGCAGCCCGGGGGGAAGGGAGCAGTTCTTC
J gene: TRBJ2-7; V gene: TRBV27; D gene: .; clone size: once; CDR3 protein: CASKGLLSYEQYF; CDR3 DNA: TGTGCCAGCAAGGGGCTCCTATCCTACGAGCAGTACTTC
J gene: TRBJ1-5; V gene: TRBV5-1; D gene: .; clone size: .; CDR3 protein: CASSLGTGVYSNQPQHF; CDR3 DNA: TGCGCCAGCAGCTTGGGAACGGGGGTTTATAGCAATCAGCCCCAGCATTTT
J gene: TRBJ2-7; V gene: TRBV4-1; D gene: TRBD1; clone size: .; CDR3 protein: CASSPGRDRGYEQYF; CDR3 DNA: TGCGCCAGCAGCCCGGGGCGGGACAGGGGTTACGAGCAGTACTTC
J gene: TRBJ2-7; V gene: TRBV9; D gene: .; clone size: .; CDR3 protein: CASSGRGGGSYEQYF; CDR3 DNA: TGTGCCAGCAGCGGCCGAGGGGGGGGCTCCTACGAGCAGTACTTC
J gene: TRBJ2-7; V gene: TRBV7-8; D gene: .; clone size: .; CDR3 protein: CASSPREGSTYEQYF; CDR3 DNA: TGTGCCAGCAGCCCCCGAGAGGGGAGCACCTACGAGCAGTACTTC
J gene: TRBJ1-2; V gene: TRBV5-1; D gene: TRBD1; clone size: .; CDR3 protein: CASSTRQGNYGYTF; CDR3 DNA: TGCGCCAGCAGCACGAGACAGGGTAACTATGGCTACACCTTC
J gene: TRBJ1-1; V gene: TRBV28; D gene: .; clone size: .; CDR3 protein: CASTLLQPHTEAFF; CDR3 DNA: TGTGCCAGCACCCTACTTCAACCGCACACTGAAGCTTTCTTT
J gene: TRBJ2-3; V gene: TRBV5-4; D gene: .; clone size: once; CDR3 protein: CASSLGRFADTQYF; CDR3 DNA: TGTGCCAGCAGCTTAGGAAGGTTCGCAGATACGCAGTATTTT
J gene: TRBJ1-1; V gene: TRBV5-4; D gene: .; clone size: once; CDR3 protein: CASSLPGPLATEAFF; CDR3 DNA: TGTGCCAGCAGCTTACCGGGACCACTGGCAACTGAAGCTTTCTTT
J gene: TRBJ1-5; V gene: TRBV19; D gene: .; clone size: .; CDR3 protein: CAGGGGQPNQPQHF; CDR3 DNA: TGTGCCGGGGGGGGTGGACAGCCAAATCAGCCCCAGCATTTT
J gene: TRBJ2-3; V gene: TRBV2; D gene: TRBD1; clone size: .; CDR3 protein: CAGQGPIRPTDTQYF; CDR3 DNA: TGTGCCGGACAGGGGCCTATACGCCCCACAGATACGCAGTATTTT
J gene: TRBJ2-1; V gene: TRBV2; D gene: .; clone size: .; CDR3 protein: CASSPQTSGVSYNEQFF; CDR3 DNA: TGTGCCAGCAGCCCCCAGACCTCGGGGGTCTCCTACAATGAGCAGTTCTTC
J gene: TRBJ2-7; V gene: TRBV5-1; D gene: .; clone size: .; CDR3 protein: CASSFGGSYEQYF; CDR3 DNA: TGCGCCAGCAGCTTTGGCGGCTCCTACGAGCAGTACTTC
J gene: TRBJ2-3; V gene: TRBV28; D gene: TRBD1; clone size: .; CDR3 protein: CASSSRQGATDTQYF; CDR3 DNA: TGTGCCAGCAGTTCACGACAGGGAGCCACAGATACGCAGTATTTT
J gene: TRBJ2-7; V gene: TRBV29-1; D gene: TRBD2; clone size: .; CDR3 protein: CSVGGLAGVPYEQYF; CDR3 DNA: TGCAGCGTTGGTGGCCTAGCGGGAGTTCCCTACGAGCAGTACTTC
J gene: TRBJ2-3; V gene: TRBV29-1; D gene: .; clone size: .; CDR3 protein: CSHVVGATDTQYF; CDR3 DNA: TGCAGCCACGTCGTAGGGGCTACAGATACGCAGTATTTT
J gene: TRBJ2-5; V gene: TRBV7-9; D gene: TRBD1; clone size: .; CDR3 protein: CASSSQGAETQYF; CDR3 DNA: TGTGCCAGCAGCTCCCAGGGGGCGGAGACCCAGTACTTC
J gene: TRBJ1-5; V gene: TRBV6-5; D gene: .; clone size: .; CDR3 protein: CASGGIGQPQHF; CDR3 DNA: TGTGCCAGCGGAGGGATCGGTCAGCCCCAGCATTTT
J gene: TRBJ2-2; V gene: TRBV6-1; D gene: .; clone size: .; CDR3 protein: CASSVDGYTGELFF; CDR3 DNA: TGTGCCAGCAGTGTTGACGGATACACCGGGGAGCTGTTTTTT
J gene: TRBJ1-1; V gene: TRBV18; D gene: .; clone size: .; CDR3 protein: CASSPNGATSEAFF; CDR3 DNA: TGTGCCAGCTCACCAAACGGGGCCACATCCGAAGCTTTCTTT
J gene: TRBJ2-7; V gene: TRBV28; D gene: TRBD1; clone size: .; CDR3 protein: CASSLLFRTGHYEQYF; CDR3 DNA: TGTGCCAGCAGTTTACTTTTCCGGACAGGCCACTACGAGCAGTACTTC
J gene: TRBJ2-7; V gene: TRBV6-4; D gene: .; clone size: .; CDR3 protein: CASSQDGNSYEQYF; CDR3 DNA: TGTGCCAGCAGCCAGGACGGGAACTCCTACGAGCAGTACTTC
J gene: TRBJ1-2; V gene: TRBV14; D gene: .; clone size: .; CDR3 protein: CASSHDGLSGYTF; CDR3 DNA: TGTGCCAGCAGCCACGACGGTCTGAGTGGCTACACCTTC
J gene: TRBJ2-7; V gene: TRBV5-1; D gene: .; clone size: .; CDR3 protein: CASSYYEQYF; CDR3 DNA: TGCGCCAGCAGCTACTACGAGCAGTACTTC
J gene: TRBJ1-2; V gene: TRBV7-9; D gene: .; clone size: .; CDR3 protein: CASSLSSSGAQGYTF; CDR3 DNA: TGTGCCAGCAGCTTATCCTCCTCGGGGGCGCAGGGCTACACCTTC
J gene: TRBJ2-7; V gene: TRBV28; D gene: TRBD1; clone size: .; CDR3 protein: CASSFTSYRDRGREQYF; CDR3 DNA: TGTGCCAGCAGTTTTACCTCCTATCGAGACAGGGGGCGCGAGCAGTACTTC
J gene: TRBJ2-6; V gene: TRBV30; D gene: .; clone size: .; CDR3 protein: CAWSVLPGAFGANVLTF; CDR3 DNA: TGTGCCTGGAGTGTACTCCCGGGGGCGTTCGGGGCCAACGTCCTGACTTTC
J gene: TRBJ2-1; V gene: TRBV4-3; D gene: .; clone size: .; CDR3 protein: CASSQEINNEQFF; CDR3 DNA: TGCGCCAGCAGCCAAGAGATAAACAATGAGCAGTTCTTC
J gene: TRBJ2-5; V gene: TRBV11-3; D gene: .; clone size: .; CDR3 protein: CASSHGETQYF; CDR3 DNA: TGTGCCAGCAGCCATGGGGAGACCCAGTACTTC
J gene: TRBJ1-2; V gene: TRBV19; D gene: .; clone size: .; CDR3 protein: CASSDMSRGRWYGYTF; CDR3 DNA: TGTGCCAGTAGCGATATGAGCAGGGGAAGATGGTATGGCTACACCTTC
J gene: TRBJ1-5; V gene: TRBV19; D gene: .; clone size: .; CDR3 protein: CASSMSAQPQHF; CDR3 DNA: TGTGCCAGTAGTATGAGTGCTCAGCCCCAGCATTTT
J gene: TRBJ1-3; V gene: TRBV30; D gene: .; clone size: .; CDR3 protein: CAWSPPIGGVSGNTIYF; CDR3 DNA: TGTGCCTGGAGCCCTCCGATTGGGGGGGTTAGTGGAAACACCATATATTTT
J gene: TRBJ2-7; V gene: TRBV30; D gene: .; clone size: .; CDR3 protein: CAWSVRGTYEQYF; CDR3 DNA: TGTGCCTGGAGTGTACGCGGGACCTACGAGCAGTACTTC
J gene: TRBJ1-5; V gene: TRBV28; D gene: TRBD1; clone size: .; CDR3 protein: CASSPTGIPQPQHF; CDR3 DNA: TGTGCCAGCAGCCCGACAGGGATCCCTCAGCCCCAGCATTTT
J gene: TRBJ2-2; V gene: TRBV4-2; D gene: .; clone size: .; CDR3 protein: CASSQDVRAGELFF; CDR3 DNA: TGTGCCAGCAGCCAAGATGTTCGGGCCGGGGAGCTGTTTTTT
J gene: TRBJ2-5; V gene: TRBV7-2; D gene: .; clone size: .; CDR3 protein: CASSPSSAYQETQYF; CDR3 DNA: TGTGCCAGCAGCCCTTCCAGCGCGTACCAAGAGACCCAGTACTTC
J gene: TRBJ2-3; V gene: TRBV19; D gene: .; clone size: once; CDR3 protein: CASSTGDTQYF; CDR3 DNA: TGTGCCAGTAGTACTGGGGATACGCAGTATTTT
J gene: TRBJ2-1; V gene: TRBV5-1; D gene: TRBD2; clone size: .; CDR3 protein: CASSLAAGRRLAGGPNEQFF; CDR3 DNA: TGCGCCAGCAGCTTGGCGGCAGGGAGGCGACTAGCGGGAGGGCCAAATGAGCAGTTCTTC